This is a list of T cell receptor beta chains from one sample in a study of cytomegalovirus exposure and HLA in healthy donors. Assay used: immunoSEQ multiplex PCR; TCRdb lists only in-frame clones, some missing. The sample records some 140,000 clones, 70% to 90% being singletons. Source material: PBMCs. Receptors originate from a human donor in good health. CDR3s include the opening cysteine and the closing phenylalanine or tryptophan. The order of the fields is D gene, J gene, clone size, V gene, CDR3 DNA, CDR3 protein. A D gene is named only where the DNA matches it firmly. Where a row states a size, it is once, few, many or the class of an expanded clone; other rows omit it.

TRBD1,TRBJ2-2,NA,TRBV9,TGTGCCAGCAGCGTAGCTTCGAGACAGGGGGGCACCGGGGAGCTGTTTTTT,CASSVASRQGGTGELFF
NA,TRBJ1-3,NA,TRBV6-5,TGTGCCAGCAAAGACAGCTACTCTGGAAACACCATATATTTT,CASKDSYSGNTIYF
NA,TRBJ1-4,once,TRBV2,TGTGCCAGCAGTGATCGTTTGATGGTGCGGAGAGAGGGAGAAAAACTGTTTTTT,CASSDRLMVRREGEKLFF
NA,TRBJ1-5,NA,TRBV27,TGTGCCAGCAGTCAGAGCGGCCGGGGGTCTAGCAATCAGCCCCAGCATTTT,CASSQSGRGSSNQPQHF
TRBD2,TRBJ2-1,once,TRBV14,TGTGCCAGCAGCCTGGCGCCGGGACTAGCGGGGGGGCCTGAAAATGAGCAGTTCTTC,CASSLAPGLAGGPENEQFF
NA,TRBJ1-1,NA,TRBV28,TGTGCCAGCAGTTTCCCAGGGGTGGACACTGAAGCTTTCTTT,CASSFPGVDTEAFF
NA,TRBJ2-7,NA,TRBV13,TGTGCCAGCAGCCGAGACTACGAGCAGTACTTC,CASSRDYEQYF
NA,TRBJ2-7,NA,TRBV6-5,TGTGCCAGCAGTTCTCAAGGGGAATCTCGCTACGAGCAGTACTTC,CASSSQGESRYEQYF
NA,TRBJ1-2,NA,TRBV5-1,TGCGCCAGCAGCTTGGCCTCGACTTTGGATGGCTACACCTTC,CASSLASTLDGYTF
TRBD1,TRBJ2-3,NA,TRBV4-1,TGCGCCAGCAGCCAAGCCTTTAAGGACAGGGACTCAGATACGCAGTATTTT,CASSQAFKDRDSDTQYF
TRBD1,TRBJ1-2,few,TRBV9,TGTGCCAGCAGCCCGACAAACAGGGGCTATGGCTACACCTTC,CASSPTNRGYGYTF
NA,TRBJ2-2,NA,TRBV10-1,TGCGCCAGCAGAAACTCGCGGAACACCGGGGAGCTGTTTTTT,CASRNSRNTGELFF
TRBD2,TRBJ2-1,NA,TRBV9,TGTGCCAGCAGCTTATCGGGACTAGCGGGGGGTAGCTCCTACAATGAGCAGTTCTTC,CASSLSGLAGGSSYNEQFF
TRBD1,TRBJ1-4,few,TRBV7-6,TGTGCCAGCAGCTTGACAGGGCCTAATGAAAAACTGTTTTTT,CASSLTGPNEKLFF
NA,TRBJ1-1,NA,TRBV6-6,TGTGCCAGCAGTTTCCGGGACTCCATGAACACTGAAGCTTTCTTT,CASSFRDSMNTEAFF
NA,TRBJ1-2,once,TRBV6-1,TGTGCCAGCAGTTATAGGCAGGGGATCTATGGCTACACCTTC,CASSYRQGIYGYTF
TRBD1,TRBJ2-2,NA,TRBV11-1,TGTGCCAGCAGCTTAGAACTGACAGGGCTCACCGGGGAGCTGTTTTTT,CASSLELTGLTGELFF
TRBD2,TRBJ2-2,NA,TRBV2,TGTGCCAGCAGTGAAGCCGGCGGGGGAAACACCGGGGAGCTGTTTTTT,CASSEAGGGNTGELFF
NA,TRBJ2-5,NA,TRBV29-1,TGCAGCGTTTCCGCAGGCCAAGAGACCCAGTACTTC,CSVSAGQETQYF
NA,TRBJ2-7,NA,TRBV5-1,TGCGCCAGCAGCTTTTCGGTTCCGGAGACCTACGAGCAGTACTTC,CASSFSVPETYEQYF
TRBD1,TRBJ2-7,few,TRBV18,TGTGCCAGCTCACCAGGGACAGGGGCCTACGAGCAGTACTTC,CASSPGTGAYEQYF
TRBD2,TRBJ2-1,NA,TRBV29-1,TGCAGCGTTGAAGACCAACTAGCGACCTCCTACAATGAGCAGTTCTTC,CSVEDQLATSYNEQFF
TRBD2,TRBJ2-7,NA,TRBV9,TGTGCCAGCAGCGCCGGGACTAGCAGCCACGAGCAGTACTTC,CASSAGTSSHEQYF
TRBD1,TRBJ1-1,NA,TRBV2,TGTGCCATACCACGGGACAGGGGTGCTGAAGCTTTCTTT,CAIPRDRGAEAFF
NA,TRBJ1-5,once,TRBV2,TGTGCCAGCACCGACGGACTCAATCAGCCCCAGCATTTT,CASTDGLNQPQHF
NA,TRBJ2-1,NA,TRBV5-1,TGCGCCAGCAGCTTCGGGGGTAATGAGCAGTTCTTC,CASSFGGNEQFF
NA,TRBJ2-1,once,TRBV6-1,TGTGCCAGCACTGAGGAAGGGGGCTCCTACAATGAGCAGTTCTTC,CASTEEGGSYNEQFF
NA,TRBJ1-2,NA,TRBV5-8,TGTGCCAGCAGCTTGGTACAGAACTATGGCTACACCTTC,CASSLVQNYGYTF
NA,TRBJ1-4,NA,TRBV27,TGTGCCAGCAGTTACTCAGGGGTGGAGGAAAAACTGTTTTTT,CASSYSGVEEKLFF
NA,TRBJ2-7,NA,TRBV7-9,TGTGCCAGCAGCTTAACCCCTGGGCAGCACTCCTACGAGCAGTACTTC,CASSLTPGQHSYEQYF
TRBD2,TRBJ2-5,NA,TRBV4-1,TGCGCCAGCAGCCCTGGACTAGCGGACGGGACCCAGTACTTC,CASSPGLADGTQYF
NA,TRBJ2-1,NA,TRBV6-5,TGTGCCAGCAGTTCTACGCTAGCTGGGGCCTACAATGAGCAGTTCTTC,CASSSTLAGAYNEQFF
NA,TRBJ2-2,NA,TRBV19,TGTGCCACTCAAATACAGTCGAACACCGGGGAGCTGTTTTTT,CATQIQSNTGELFF
TRBD1,TRBJ1-4,NA,TRBV5-1,TGCGCCAGCAGACCCGGGACAGGGAGCACTAATGAAAAACTGTTTTTT,CASRPGTGSTNEKLFF
NA,TRBJ2-6,NA,TRBV5-4,TGTGCCAGCAGCTTGGCCGGTGGGGCCAACGTCCTGACTTTC,CASSLAGGANVLTF
TRBD1,TRBJ2-1,NA,TRBV28,TGTGCCAGCAGCCGCACAGGGGTTTCGCGAGTCGAGCAGTTCTTC,CASSRTGVSRVEQFF
TRBD2,TRBJ2-1,NA,TRBV6-4,TGTGCCAGCAGTGAGGCTAGCGGAGGGAATGAGCAGTTCTTC,CASSEASGGNEQFF
TRBD1,TRBJ1-3,once,TRBV7-2,TGTGCCAGCAGCTACGGACAGGGCTCTGGAAACACCATATATTTT,CASSYGQGSGNTIYF